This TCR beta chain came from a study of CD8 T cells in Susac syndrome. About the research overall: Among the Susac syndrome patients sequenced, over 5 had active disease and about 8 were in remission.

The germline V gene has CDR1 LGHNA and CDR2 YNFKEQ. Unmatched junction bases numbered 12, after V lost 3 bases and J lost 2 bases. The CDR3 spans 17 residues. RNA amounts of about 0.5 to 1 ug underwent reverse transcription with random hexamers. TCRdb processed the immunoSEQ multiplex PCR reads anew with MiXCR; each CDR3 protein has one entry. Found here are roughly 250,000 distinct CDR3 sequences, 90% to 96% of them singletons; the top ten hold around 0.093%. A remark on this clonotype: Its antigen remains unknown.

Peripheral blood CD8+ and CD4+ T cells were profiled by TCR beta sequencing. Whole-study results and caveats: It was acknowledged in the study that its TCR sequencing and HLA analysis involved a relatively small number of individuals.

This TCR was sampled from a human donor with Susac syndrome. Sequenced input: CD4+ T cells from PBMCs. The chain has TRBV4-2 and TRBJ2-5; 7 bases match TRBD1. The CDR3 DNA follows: TGTGCCAGCAGCCATGCTCCGACAGGGCTGATACAAGAGACCCAGTACTTC. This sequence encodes CASSHAPTGLIQETQYF.